This TCR beta chain was documented in a study of cytomegalovirus exposure and HLA in healthy donors. General study findings and limits: Accounts indicate the classifier identified cytomegalovirus status with strong specificity and sensitivity. The tendency of first-cohort TCR clusters to co-occur in the 120 or so validation repertoires was the finding of a later analysis.

Regarding this clone: Its matching antigen is unknown.

Generated by immunoSEQ multiplex PCR, the TCRdb table keeps only in-frame clones and is missing some. The table includes about 330,000 clones, around 86% detected once. The donors were members of the approximately 120-subject validation cohort (separate from the approximately 670-subject first cohort). Looked up from germline, CDR1 is LGHNA and CDR2 is YSLEER. V shed 4 bases and J shed 0 bases, with 6 bases lying between them. This CDR3 region has 13 residues. V gene TRBV4-3 combines with J gene TRBJ1-1, with D possibly matching TRBD1 (5 bases). Material for sequencing was PBMCs. This TCR was recovered from a woman aged 18-29 years in good health and CMV-seronegative. CDR3 protein: CASSRGMNTEAFF. The CDR3, as DNA: TGCGCCAGCAGCCGGGGCATGAACACTGAAGCTTTCTTT.